These 2 T cell receptor beta chains came from one sample sequenced in a study of T-cell reconstitution after alpha-beta-depleted transplantation in children. Unique molecular identifiers tagged the TCRbeta library. From the PCR reads, TCRdb called clonotypes with MiXCR, one entry per CDR3 protein. This table has a few hundred thousand distinct CDR3 sequences, under 15% appearing once. This sample comprised PBMCs from the stem cell graft donor, obtained from the stem cell graft. These receptor sequences come from a human donor who donated a stem cell graft to a child with combined immunodeficiency.

This clonotype was seen ten or more times. The CDR3 spells CSVRAPDPEITDTQYF. CDR3 DNA: TGCAGCGTCCGAGCCCCGGACCCTGAGATCACAGATACGCAGTATTTT. The chain combines TRBV29-1 with TRBJ2-3; unclear D gene. The CDR3 extends over 16 amino acids. Germline V gene lookup returns CDR1 SQVTM and CDR2 ANQGSEA. Between the trimmed V and J ends, which lost 6 bases and 2 bases, there was a span of 21 bases.

The rearrangement uses TRBV6-1 and TRBJ1-1; a possible D gene is TRBD1 (5 bases). Germline assignment: CDR1 MNHNS and CDR2 SASEGT. There are 14 residues in the CDR3. Trimming took off 6 bases at V and 0 bases at J, with 11 bases between the two ends. The chain's CDR3 is CASRGEQLNTEAFF. The CDR3 DNA is TGTGCCAGCAGAGGGGAACAGCTGAACACTGAAGCTTTCTTT.